This TCR beta chain was identified in a study of control samples from healthy donors and cancer patients. The CDR3 has 13 amino acids. Between the trimmed V and J ends, which lost 4 bases and 3 bases, there was a span of 7 bases. The germline gives CDR1 SGHTA, CDR2 FQGNSA. Profiled with immunoSEQ multiplex PCR; TCRdb holds only in-frame clones, not every one. The sample includes 130,000 or so clones, roughly 90% of them seen just once. This chain joins TRBV7-2 and TRBJ1-5; D is unclear. Sequenced sample: blood. This receptor was obtained from a middle-aged man in good health. The CDR3 DNA sequence: TGTGCCAGCAGCTCCAGTTACAATCAGCCCCAGCATTTT. It yields the protein CASSSSYNQPQHF.